The clone carrying this T cell receptor (beta chain) appeared a few times. Its target is unknown. A second PCR, run for about 7 to 11 cycles, used a sample-barcoded 5' primer plus a J-beta primer mix. TCRdb recomputed calls from the 5' RACE reads with MiXCR, one row per CDR3 protein. The sample lists 750,000 to 950,000 distinct CDR3 sequences; about 26% were seen once. This sample was taken from a study of blood T cells in healthy people across ages. Study outcomes and limitations: Not knowing donor CMV status may have confounded expanded clonotype changes.

This CDR3 region has 16 residues. From germline, CDR1 is MNHEY and CDR2 SVGAGI. V dropped 0 bases and J dropped 1 base, with 12 bases sitting between them. The same data also contributed to another study, on T cells of mothers and their children.

This TCR was recovered from a boy younger than 18 in good health. The specimen sequenced was blood. This chain links TRBV6-5 with TRBJ2-5, with no clear D. CDR3 region: CASSYSPTVRQETQYF. For the CDR3, the DNA is TGTGCCAGCAGTTACTCCCCCACGGTACGCCAAGAGACCCAGTACTTC.